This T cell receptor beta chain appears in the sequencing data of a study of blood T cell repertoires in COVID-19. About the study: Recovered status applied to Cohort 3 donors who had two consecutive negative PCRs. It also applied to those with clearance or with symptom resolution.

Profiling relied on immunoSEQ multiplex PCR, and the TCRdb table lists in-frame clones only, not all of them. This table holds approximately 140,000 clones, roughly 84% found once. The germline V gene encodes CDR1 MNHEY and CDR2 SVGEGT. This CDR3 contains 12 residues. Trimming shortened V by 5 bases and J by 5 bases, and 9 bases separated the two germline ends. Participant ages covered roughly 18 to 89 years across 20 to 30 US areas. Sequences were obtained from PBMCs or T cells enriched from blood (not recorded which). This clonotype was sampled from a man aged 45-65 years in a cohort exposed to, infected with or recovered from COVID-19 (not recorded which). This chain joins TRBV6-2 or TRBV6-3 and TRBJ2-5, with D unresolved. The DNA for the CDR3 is TGTGCCAGCAGTCCGACTTGGGAGACCCAGTACTTC. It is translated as CASSPTWETQYF.